Listed below are T cell receptor beta chains from one sample, sequenced in a study of T cell repertoires in ileal Crohn's disease. Here immunoSEQ multiplex PCR was the method, and the copy in TCRdb shows in-frame clones only, minus some. This table holds roughly 10,000 clones, around 87% found once. Sequencing was done on a sample of ileal tissue. Receptors were obtained from an adult with Crohn's disease. Each CDR3 is given with its conserved first and last residue. A D gene is named only where the DNA matches it firmly. Clone size is shown for a subset of rows, as once, few, many or a class of expanded clone.

>TRBJ1-1|-|TRBV18|-
TGTGCCAGCTCACCACCGAGTCATGGGGAGAGGACTGAAGCTTTCTTT
CASSPPSHGERTEAFF
>TRBJ2-7|-|TRBV7-2|TRBD2
TGTGCCAGCAGCTTAGAAAGAGTGGCTAGCGGGGGTCAGTACTTC
CASSLERVASGGQYF
>TRBJ2-7|-|TRBV25-1|-
TGTGCCAGCAAGGGCTACTACGAGCAGTACTTC
CASKGYYEQYF
>TRBJ1-3|-|TRBV9|-
TGTGCCAGCAGCGTTGAAACAGGCTCTGGAAACACCATATATTTT
CASSVETGSGNTIYF
>TRBJ1-2|-|TRBV5-1|TRBD1
TGCGCCAGCAGCTTGGTAGGGGGCTACGGCTACACCTTC
CASSLVGGYGYTF
>TRBJ1-5|-|TRBV7-9|TRBD1
TGTGCCAGCAGCCAGGACAGGAATCAGCCCCAGCATTTT
CASSQDRNQPQHF
>TRBJ1-2|-|TRBV6-5|TRBD1
TGTGCCAGCAGTTATGCAGGGGGCCAGGTGGGCACCTTC
CASSYAGGQVGTF
>TRBJ2-7|medium-sized|TRBV7-9|TRBD1
TGTGCCAGCAGCCCGTCAGACAGGGAGCCCTACGAGCAGTACTTC
CASSPSDREPYEQYF
>TRBJ2-3|-|TRBV7-2|TRBD2
TGTGCCAGCAGCCTAACTAGCGGGAGGACAGATACGCAGTATTTT
CASSLTSGRTDTQYF
>TRBJ1-1|-|TRBV30|-
TGTGCCTGGAGTGTCCGGGCCAACACTGAAGCTTTCTTT
CAWSVRANTEAFF
>TRBJ2-6|-|TRBV9|TRBD1
TGTGCCAGCAGCGTTCGAGGAGGACAGGCCCTCTCTGGGGCCAACGTCCTGACTTTC
CASSVRGGQALSGANVLTF
>TRBJ1-4|-|TRBV5-1|-
TGCGCCAGCAGCTTAGGTGGGAGTGAAAAACTGTTTTTT
CASSLGGSEKLFF
>TRBJ2-1|-|TRBV6-1|-
TGTGCCAGCAGTGGAACCCCTTTCAATGAGCAGTTCTTC
CASSGTPFNEQFF
>TRBJ2-4|once|TRBV15|-
TGTGCCACCAGCATTACCGCGGGACGCAAAAACATTCAGTACTTC
CATSITAGRKNIQYF
>TRBJ1-2|-|TRBV5-1|-
TGCGCCAGCAGCCCCGGGCAGGGTGGCTATGGCTACACCTTC
CASSPGQGGYGYTF
>TRBJ1-3|-|TRBV4-1|-
TGCGCCAGCAGCCAAGTCTACAGGGTAGACTCTGGAAACACCATATATTTT
CASSQVYRVDSGNTIYF
>TRBJ1-1|-|TRBV6-5|-
TGTGCCAGCAGTAACCGGGCCCCGCTCACTGAAGCTTTCTTT
CASSNRAPLTEAFF
>TRBJ2-1|-|TRBV5-1|-
TGCGCCAGCAGCCCAACGAATTGGGGGACGCATGAGCAGTTCTTC
CASSPTNWGTHEQFF
>TRBJ1-1|-|TRBV30|TRBD1
TGTGCCTGGAGCGGACAGGGAGGAACTGAAGCTTTCTTT
CAWSGQGGTEAFF
>TRBJ1-1|-|TRBV7-9|-
TGTGCCAGCAGCTTAGTGGCCACTGAAGCTTTCTTT
CASSLVATEAFF
>TRBJ1-2|-|TRBV11-2|-
TGTGCCAGCAGCCGGGAGGACAGCCCCTATGGCTACACCTTC
CASSREDSPYGYTF
>TRBJ2-7|-|TRBV6-6|TRBD2
TGTGCCAGCAGTTTGAGCGGGAACTACGAGCAGTACTTC
CASSLSGNYEQYF
>TRBJ1-2|-|TRBV11-2|-
TGTGCCAGCAGCTTAGACAGGGTAGGGGTCGGCTACACCTTC
CASSLDRVGVGYTF
>TRBJ1-1|-|TRBV5-1|-
TGCGCCAGCAGCTTGGCCGGGGGAGGCACTGAAGCTTTCTTT
CASSLAGGGTEAFF
>TRBJ2-3|-|TRBV5-1|TRBD1
TGCGCCAGCAGCTTTGAGACAGGGCCGTCAGATACGCAGTATTTT
CASSFETGPSDTQYF
>TRBJ2-7|once|TRBV5-1|TRBD2
TGCGCCAGCAGCTCCACTATAACGGGAGGGAACTACGAGCAGTACTTC
CASSSTITGGNYEQYF
>TRBJ1-5|-|TRBV21-1|-
TGTGCCAGCAGCAAATCCCGGACAGGGGGCTGCGATAGCAATCAGCCCCAGCATTTT
CASSKSRTGGCDSNQPQHF
>TRBJ1-1|few|TRBV7-9|-
TGTGCCAGCAGCTTAGCAGGGACTCAAGGGGACCGAGCTTTCTTT
CASSLAGTQGDRAFF
>TRBJ1-2|-|TRBV6-6|TRBD1
TGTGCCAGCAGCCCACAGGGGAACTATGGCTACACCTTC
CASSPQGNYGYTF
>TRBJ2-1|-|TRBV13|TRBD2
TGTGCCAGCAGCTTAACTAGCGGGAGCAGCTCCTACAATGAGCAGTTCTTC
CASSLTSGSSSYNEQFF
>TRBJ2-2|-|TRBV2|-
TGTGCCAGCAGGGGGGATCTGGGGGAGCTGTTTTTT
CASRGDLGELFF
>TRBJ1-3|-|TRBV6-5|-
TGTGCCAGCAGGTCATACAGATCTGGAAACACCATATATTTT
CASRSYRSGNTIYF
>TRBJ2-3|-|TRBV11-2|TRBD1
TGTGCCAGCAGCCCTACTTGGACAGGGGCAAATACGCAGTATTTT
CASSPTWTGANTQYF
>TRBJ2-7|-|TRBV5-8|-
TGTGCCAGCAGCTTGGGGAGGGACCCCTACGAGCAGTACTTC
CASSLGRDPYEQYF
>TRBJ2-1|-|TRBV6-6|-
TGTGCCAGCAGTTTCCTAATTGGCTCCTACAATGAGCAGTTCTTC
CASSFLIGSYNEQFF
>TRBJ1-2|-|TRBV5-6|TRBD1
TGTGCCAGCACCCAGGGGTTTGACAGGGTAGCCTATGGCTACACCTTC
CASTQGFDRVAYGYTF
>TRBJ1-2|-|TRBV30|TRBD1
TGTGCCTGGAGTGTAGGCGGGACAGACTATGGCTACACCTTC
CAWSVGGTDYGYTF